This T cell receptor (beta chain) was obtained from a study of blood T cells in healthy people across ages (dated by TCRdb to 2013 to 2016). In the study overall: In model experiments, roughly one uniquely barcoded TCR beta cDNA molecule per two T cells was captured by template switching. Age-related changes in TCR beta repertoire diversity were measured in the study by deep sequencing normalized with unique cDNA molecular identifiers. Four age groups were formed from the donors: young (average approximately 17 years), middle-aged (around 37), aged (62) and long-lived (around 82). To avoid experimental bias, donors of different ages were spread randomly across the sequencing lanes. For two donors (one aged 18 to 30 and one aged 80 or older), the study analyzed two additional independent replicas of 1 million unique cDNA reads from the same blood draw. Study-level results and caveats: Compared with the aged group, the long-lived group had more naive CD4+ T cells, fewer expanded clones and increased TCR diversity, suggesting age selection. As age increased, observed TCR beta diversity per million T cells dropped in a roughly linear way, and a significant reduction was already evident by age around 41. Since profiling was done on bulk unsorted PBMCs, naive and antigen-experienced compartments could not be conclusively compared. Observed TCR beta diversity correlated strongly with the percentage of naive T cells measured by flow cytometry. Estimates of total diversity based on one million sequenced T cells were considered lower bounds and underestimates. Donor CMV infection status was unknown, potentially confounding age-related changes in expanded clonotypes.

Concerning this clonotype itself: Its antigen is not yet known. No per-base quality is available; no much larger clone lies one base away.

Donors were approximately 42 systemically healthy Caucasian individuals from Russia aged roughly 6 to 100 years. Each donor gave approximately 10 milliliters of peripheral blood, collected into EDTA-treated Vacutainer tubes. PBMCs were isolated by Ficoll-Paque density-gradient centrifugation, with at least 6 million obtained per sample. Trizol reagent was used to extract total RNA from the PBMCs, yielding at least 5.5 micrograms per sample. The percentages of naive CD45RAhigh/CD27high T cells were determined by flow cytometry on a PBMC aliquot from every donor. The CDR3 contains 16 residues, cysteine and phenylalanine counted. The kept DNA is CDR3 alone, 48 bases in frame from the first base. Trimmed from V: 8 bases; trimmed from J: 8 bases; junction bases lacking a gene match: 16. CDR1 WSHSY and CDR2 SAAADI are derived from the germline V gene. The method behind the library was 5' RACE. The sample was run on an Illumina HiSeq 2500. A second roughly 6 to 11 cycle PCR used a sample-barcoded 5' primer and a J-beta primer mix. A unique molecular identifier was introduced onto each TCR beta cDNA molecule by a template-switch 5' adaptor carrying 12 random nucleotides. Each sample yielded at least 3 million CDR3-containing paired-end reads. All of the RNA was converted into first-strand cDNA using the Mint cDNA synthesis kit, with a TRBC-specific oligonucleotide serving as the primer. Following uracil-DNA glycosylase treatment, all cDNA underwent a first 18-cycle PCR with the universal primers M1SS and BC2_uni_R. On the authors' methods: For normalization, 1 million high-quality reads were randomly selected from each sample, with every read carrying a distinct molecular identifier. Instead of being binned into consensus sequences, reads that shared molecular identifiers were thrown out. CDR3 identification, clonotype clustering and error correction used MiTCR with a Q25 quality threshold and the strictest error-elimination algorithm. A nonparametric unseen species model with Euler transformation was used to estimate lower-bound total TCR beta diversity. The public reads were reprocessed in TCRdb via fastp at Q25 and MiXCR, keeping in-frame beta chains. When rows share a CDR3 protein, they turn into one entry using the most common DNA and genes. The V and J calls were not made by the authors but by TCRdb's processing. Across this sample there are about 1,800,000 distinct CDR3 sequences, with approximately 30% seen only once. The ten largest account for more than 6% of the sample.

The origin of this receptor is a woman under 40 in good health. The sample consisted of blood. The rearrangement joined TRBV10-2 to TRBJ2-4; TRBD2 fits 9 bases in the junction. The CDR3 reads as follows: CASGMIGISGSDIQYF. The nucleotide sequence is given as TGCGCCAGCGGGATGATCGGGATTAGCGGGAGTGACATTCAGTACTTC.